One sample yielded the 9 T cell receptor beta chains listed below, sequenced in a study of post-analysis software for immune sequencing data (dated by TCRdb to the mid-2010s). These receptors' targets are unknown. The library was built by means of PCR. Sequencing relied on an Illumina HiSeq 2500. To reduce PCR and sequencing biases, unique molecular identifiers were built into the TCR beta cDNA libraries. TCRdb cleaned the public reads at Q25 with fastp, built clones with MiXCR and kept in-frame beta chains. For every CDR3 protein sequence, its rows merge into one entry that carries the most common genes and DNA. Recorded for this sample are 800,000 to 950,000 distinct CDR3 sequences; about 50% of them occurred a single time. The ten largest clonotypes hold approximately 4.5% of the sample. The paper as a whole reports these results and caveats: Significantly higher frequencies in patients than in controls were found for several TRBV segments, including TRBV5-6, TRBV5-1 and TRBV20-1.

Material: blood. These receptors all come from a girl aged 10-17 years with multiple sclerosis.

In this sample, this clonotype turned up a few times. The gene calls are TRBV6-5 and TRBJ2-1; D might be TRBD1 (6 bases). This CDR3 is 14 amino acids long. Germline CDR1 reads MNHEY; CDR2 reads SVGAGI. Trimming left V 0 bases short and J 13 bases short, with 16 bases between. The CDR3 reads CASSYSTGPSTQFF. The CDR3 DNA sequence: TGTGCCAGCAGTTACTCGACAGGTCCAAGCACCCAGTTCTTC.

This chain uses TRBV5-1 with TRBJ2-7; tentatively, D is TRBD1 (6 bases). CDR1 SGHRS and CDR2 YFSETQ come from the germline V gene. V was shortened by 6 bases and J by 5 bases, with 15 bases between the two germline ends. The length of the CDR3 is 13 residues. The CDR3 spells CASKQGRSHEQYF. The CDR3 DNA reads TGCGCCAGCAAACAGGGAAGAAGCCACGAGCAGTACTTC.

This chain joins TRBV20-1 and TRBJ2-5; 13 bases are a match to TRBD2. V lost 5 bases and J lost 4; bases outside the gene matches: 7. The length of the CDR3 is 15 residues. The V gene's germline CDR1 is DFQATT and CDR2 SNEGSKA (reference sequence). CDR3 nucleotide sequence: TGCAGTGCTTTCCCGAGGACTAGCGGGAGAGAGACCCAGTACTTC. The encoded protein is CSAFPRTSGRETQYF.

The chain carries TRBV27 and TRBJ2-7, with 8 bases fitting TRBD1. Germline CDR1 reads MNHEY; CDR2 reads SMNVEV (reference sequence). The CDR3 has 17 amino acids. The ends lost 0 bases at V and 3 bases at J; junction bases unmatched: 10. The DNA for the CDR3 is TGTGCCAGCAGTTTATCGCGGAGGACAGGGACCCGCTACGAGCAGTACTTC. Its translation: CASSLSRRTGTRYEQYF.

The chain employs TRBV30 and TRBJ2-5, with TRBD1 identical over 8 bases. Germline CDR1 reads GTSNPN; CDR2 reads SVGIG (reference sequence). Losses at the gene ends were 2 bases for V and 5 bases for J; bases not matched to a gene: 4. The CDR3 contains 13 residues. Here the CDR3 reads CAWSPWTGETQYF. The CDR3 coding sequence is TGTGCCTGGAGTCCGTGGACAGGGGAGACCCAGTACTTC.

V and J are TRBV30 and TRBJ1-2, with a possible D match to TRBD1 (5 bases). Trimming took 1 base from V and 1 from J, leaving 7 bases between them. The germline V gene has CDR1 GTSNPN and CDR2 SVGIG (reference sequence). The CDR3 contains 13 residues. The CDR3 here is CAWSGQNNYGYTF. The CDR3 DNA reads as TGTGCCTGGAGTGGACAGAATAACTATGGCTACACCTTC.

This clonotype was found a few times. This chain joins TRBV20-1 and TRBJ2-7; TRBD2 agrees at 12 bases. This CDR3 region has 16 residues. From germline, CDR1 is DFQATT and CDR2 SNEGSKA (reference sequence). V shed 0 bases, J shed 5 bases, and the junction held 8 bases outside the gene matches. CDR3 residues: CSARDRVTSGGNEQYF. The CDR3 DNA reads TGCAGTGCTAGAGATCGAGTGACTAGCGGGGGAAACGAGCAGTACTTC.

The J gene is TRBJ2-1, the V gene TRBV7-3; D tentatively fits TRBD1 or TRBD2 (6 bases each). Germline CDR1 and CDR2: SGHTA and FQGTGA. The V end lost 5 bases, the J end lost 4 bases, and 18 bases lay between the germline ends. This CDR3 contains 16 residues. The CDR3 loop is CASSREGGTRYNEQFF. The CDR3 coding sequence is TGTGCCAGCAGCCGAGAGGGGGGTACGAGGTACAATGAGCAGTTCTTC.

The chain has TRBV29-1 and TRBJ2-2, with 10 bases matching TRBD1. With V trimmed by 6 bases and J by 5 bases, 3 bases remained unmatched. Germline CDR1 reads SQVTM; CDR2 reads ANQGSEA. This CDR3 comprises 13 residues. The CDR3 region is CSVDRGQTGELFF. CDR3 in DNA: TGCAGCGTCGACAGGGGGCAAACCGGGGAGCTGTTTTTT.